The following is a T cell receptor (beta chain) sequence with its context. What it binds is unknown. Sequencing was performed with immunoSEQ multiplex PCR; in TCRdb, only in-frame clones are kept and a portion is missing. The table includes around 1,100,000 clones, around 77% detected once. The length of the CDR3 is 14 residues. CDR1 is SGHRS, CDR2 YFSETQ, per germline. V lost 8 bases to trimming and J lost 0 bases; unmatched junction nucleotides: 6. This sample was included in a study of shared clonotypes between healthy human individuals. Overall study results and limits: The four-donor shared clonotypes exceeded non-shared clonotypes in generation probability, with non-shared ones scoring lower.

Sequencing used memory CD4+ T cells from PBMCs. Subset specified: CD45RA-negative fraction. The sequence derives from a man aged 18 to 29 in good health. Some clones in this sample may be carry-over from other donors' samples. The chain is built from TRBV5-1 and TRBJ2-3; the match to TRBD2 covers 7 bases. CDR3 in DNA: TGCGCCAGTGTAGCGGGTGCGAGCACAGATACGCAGTATTTT. Its protein is CASVAGASTDTQYF.